Below, 25 T cell receptor beta chains from the same sample are listed, as sequenced in a study of CD8 T cells in Susac syndrome. An amount of RNA that ranged from roughly 0.45 to 1 ug was reverse transcribed with random hexamers. A single record per CDR3 protein comes from TCRdb applying MiXCR to the immunoSEQ multiplex PCR reads. This sample yields 200,000 to 250,000 distinct CDR3 sequences, of which about 94% are seen a single time; 0.15% to 0.2% belongs to the top ten. The specimen was CD4+ T cells from PBMCs. The receptor set was obtained from a human donor with Susac syndrome.

The chain links TRBV9 to TRBJ1-3, with a possible D match to TRBD1 (5 bases). The V gene lost 0 bases and the J gene lost 0 bases, with 13 bases spanning the gap. Germline V CDR1 and CDR2: SGDLS, YYNGEE. The CDR3 extends over 17 amino acids. CDR3 loop: CASSVVGDSGSGNTIYF. CDR3 sequence (DNA): TGTGCCAGCAGCGTAGTAGGAGACAGCGGCTCTGGAAACACCATATATTTT. The full variable domain, rest sourced from reference TRBV9 and TRBJ1-3, is DSGVTQTPKHLITATGQRVTLRCSPRSGDLSVYWYQQSLDQGLQFLIQYYNGEERAKGNILERFSAQQFPDLHSELNLSSLELGDSALYFCASSVVGDSGSGNTIYFGEGSWLTVV.

The chain is built from TRBV29-1 and TRBJ1-2, with D tentatively TRBD1 (6 bases). CDR1 is SQVTM, CDR2 ANQGSEA, per germline. This CDR3 contains 13 residues. Between the trimmed V and J ends, which lost 6 bases and 8 bases, there was a span of 19 bases. The CDR3 DNA reads TGCAGCGTGCAAGGACAGACTAGGGGAGGCTACACCTTC. Its translation is CSVQGQTRGGYTF.

This clonotype is a singleton in its sample. This sequence joins TRBV6-2 or TRBV6-3 and TRBJ1-2; D may be TRBD1 (6 bases). Germline CDR1 MNHEY, CDR2 SVGEGT. Trimming removed 4 bases at V and 6 bases at J, with 9 bases between. The length of the CDR3 is 12 residues. The CDR3 is CASSLWTDGYTF. The DNA for the CDR3 is TGTGCCAGCAGTTTGTGGACAGATGGCTACACCTTC.

The chain recombines TRBV29-1 with TRBJ1-1; tentatively, D is TRBD1 (5 bases). Per the germline V gene, CDR1 is SQVTM and CDR2 is ANQGSEA. With 5 bases removed from V and 0 bases from J, the gap between germline ends came to 10 bases. The CDR3 contains 13 residues. The DNA for the CDR3 is TGCAGCGTTACGGGACGGATGAACACTGAAGCTTTCTTT. It encodes CSVTGRMNTEAFF.

The chain uses TRBV5-6 and TRBJ1-5, with a possible D match to TRBD1 (5 bases). This CDR3 is 15 amino acids long. The germline CDR1 and CDR2 sequences are SGHDT and YYEEEE. The V end was cut by 4 bases, the J end by 4 bases, with 15 bases between. The DNA of the CDR3 is TGTGCCAGCAGCGCCCGGGACGGCCGAAATCAGCCCCAGCATTTT. Protein sequence: CASSARDGRNQPQHF.

CDR3 sequence (DNA): TGTGCCACCAGCAGAGCCTCAAACCCCGGACAGGGGGCGGGGGGCTACACCTTC. Its protein product is CATSRASNPGQGAGGYTF. The chain has TRBV15 and TRBJ1-2, with 11 bases identical to TRBD1. The CDR3 consists of 18 residues. Looked up from germline, CDR1 is LNHNV and CDR2 is YYDKDF (reference sequence). Losses at the gene ends were 1 base for V and 8 bases for J; bases not matched to a gene: 15. The full variable domain, its missing parts supplied by reference TRBV15 and TRBJ1-2, is DAMVIQNPRYQVTQFGKPVTLSCSQTLNHNVMYWYQQKSSQAPKLLFHYYDKDFNNEADTPDNFQSRRPNTSFCFLDIRSPGLGDTAMYLCATSRASNPGQGAGGYTFGSGTRLTVV.

CDR3 loop: CASSLGEGWRGTDTQYF. CDR3 nucleotides: TGTGCCAGCAGCTTAGGGGAGGGTTGGCGGGGAACAGATACGCAGTATTTT. The chain joins TRBV11-2 to TRBJ2-3, with TRBD2 matching 7 bases. After removal of 1 base from V and 3 bases from J, the junction contained 10 bases not matched to a gene. The CDR3 contains 17 residues. The germline gives CDR1 SGHAT, CDR2 FQNNGV.

This clonotype appeared once. The chain couples TRBV11-2 to TRBJ2-5; no clear D. CDR1 SGHAT and CDR2 FQNNGV come from the germline V gene. The CDR3 consists of 14 residues. V lost 3 bases and J 2 bases, leaving 10 bases between the germline ends. In nucleotides, the CDR3 is TGTGCCAGCAGCTTCTCCGCGTCTCAAGAGACCCAGTACTTC. Its protein product is CASSFSASQETQYF. Together with reference TRBV11-2 and TRBJ2-5, the CDR3 gives the full variable domain: EAGVAQSPRYKIIEKRQSVAFWCNPISGHATLYWYQQILGQGPKLLIQFQNNGVVDDSQLPKDRFSAERLKGVDSTLKIQPAKLEDSAVYLCASSFSASQETQYFGPGTRLLVL.

The rearrangement uses TRBV6-5 and TRBJ2-1, with TRBD2 identical over 12 bases. The V gene end was trimmed by 5 bases and the J gene end by 6 bases; junction bases not matched to a gene: 11. Germline V lookup: CDR1 MNHEY, CDR2 SVGAGI. The CDR3 length is 17 residues. CDR3 sequence: CASSNQPSGLAGNEQFF. The CDR3 DNA sequence: TGTGCCAGCAGTAACCAACCCTCGGGACTAGCGGGCAATGAGCAGTTCTTC.

This clonotype has only a few counts. The chain combines TRBV20-1 with TRBJ2-7, with D perhaps matching TRBD1 (5 bases). The germline CDR1 and CDR2 sequences are DFQATT and SNEGSKA (reference sequence). This CDR3 comprises 16 residues. Trimming removed 7 bases from V and 2 bases from J, with 24 bases in between. The CDR3 region has the DNA TGCAGTGTTCGGTCCCAAGACAGACCTACTACCTACGAGCAGTACTTC. Translation gives CSVRSQDRPTTYEQYF.

The chain joins TRBV6-2 or TRBV6-3 to TRBJ2-5, with D maybe TRBD2 (6 bases). Trimming stripped 0 bases from V and 2 bases from J, with 7 bases between. Germline CDR1 MNHEY, CDR2 SVGEGT. The CDR3 is made up of 14 amino acids. CDR3 in amino acids: CASSYSGLQETQYF. In DNA, the CDR3 is TGTGCCAGCAGTTACTCCGGACTACAAGAGACCCAGTACTTC.

This chain links TRBV29-1 with TRBJ1-2; tentatively, D is TRBD1 (6 bases). The V end was cut by 3 bases, the J end by 0 bases, with 8 bases between. Germline V CDR1 and CDR2: SQVTM, ANQGSEA. The CDR3 is 13 amino acids. This CDR3 is CSVERTANYGYTF. As DNA, the CDR3 is TGCAGCGTTGAGAGGACAGCTAACTATGGCTACACCTTC.

This clonotype was recorded only once. V gene TRBV20-1 combines with J gene TRBJ1-1, with 7 bases aligning to TRBD1. The CDR3 is made up of 12 amino acids. Germline CDR1 reads DFQATT; CDR2 reads SNEGSKA (reference sequence). V shed 5 bases and J 7 bases; nucleotides not matched to a gene: 7. In nucleotides, the CDR3 is TGCAGTGCTTCTAGGGGGCTAGGTGAAGCTTTCTTT. Encoded protein: CSASRGLGEAFF.

The chain carries TRBV12-3 or TRBV12-4 and TRBJ1-1; D not resolved. The CDR3 totals 11 residues. V shed 3 bases and J shed 7 bases, with 6 bases lying between them. CDR3 in DNA: TGTGCCAGCAGTTTCGGACGTGAAGCTTTCTTT. Protein product: CASSFGREAFF.

CDR3 sequence reads: CSARDRVTYTGELFF. As DNA, the CDR3 is TGCAGTGCTAGAGATCGAGTGACCTACACCGGGGAGCTGTTTTTT. The V call is TRBV20-1, the J call TRBJ2-2; D remains ambiguous. V was cut by 0 bases and J by 3 bases, with 11 bases left in between. CDR1 is DFQATT, CDR2 SNEGSKA, per germline (reference sequence). The length of the CDR3 is 15 residues.

The V and J genes are TRBV2 and TRBJ1-5; D gene uncertain. The CDR3 is made up of 13 amino acids. V was trimmed by 7 bases and J by 5 bases, leaving 12 bases between them. Looked up from germline, CDR1 is SNHLY and CDR2 is FYNNEI. CDR3 sequence: CASNIGPDQPQHF. The CDR3 DNA reads as TGTGCCAGCAATATCGGGCCCGATCAGCCCCAGCATTTT.

The chain carries TRBV29-1 and TRBJ1-4, with 9 positions matching TRBD1. The V gene end was trimmed by 6 bases and the J gene end by 7 bases; junction bases not matched to a gene: 6. The germline gives CDR1 SQVTM, CDR2 ANQGSEA. The CDR3 contains 13 residues. CDR3 sequence reads: CSVWDRVSEKLFF. In DNA form, the CDR3 reads TGCAGCGTCTGGGACAGGGTATCTGAAAAACTGTTTTTT.

CDR3 nucleotide sequence: TGTGCCATCAGGGGGACATCTAACTATGGCTACACCTTC. Translating gives CAIRGTSNYGYTF. The chain is built from TRBV10-3 and TRBJ1-2; a weak D match, TRBD1 (6 bases). The CDR3 has 13 amino acids. The germline gives CDR1 ENHRY, CDR2 SYGVKD. Trimming removed 6 bases at V and 0 bases at J, with 8 bases between.

The V gene is TRBV20-1, the J gene TRBJ2-5, with 8 bases lining up with TRBD2. The CDR3 consists of 14 residues. In germline, CDR1 is DFQATT, CDR2 SNEGSKA (reference sequence). Trimming at V came to 3 bases and at J to 1 base, leaving 4 bases not matched to a gene. CDR3 region: CSASGGAGQETQYF. CDR3 sequence (DNA): TGCAGTGCTAGCGGGGGGGCGGGCCAAGAGACCCAGTACTTC.

The genes are TRBV6-2 or TRBV6-3 and TRBJ1-2; D possibly corresponds to TRBD1 (6 bases). The CDR3 extends over 15 amino acids. Per germline, CDR1 MNHEY and CDR2 SVGEGT. V lost 6 bases and J lost 4, with 18 bases in between. CDR3 in DNA: TGTGCCAGCAGCCGTCCGGGACATTTCCTCTATGGCTACACCTTC. It yields the protein CASSRPGHFLYGYTF.

V and J are TRBV3-1 and TRBJ2-7; TRBD2 is a possible D gene (5 bases). V lost 0 bases to trimming and J lost 5 bases, with 14 bases between them. The length of the CDR3 is 15 residues. Germline V lookup: CDR1 LGHDT, CDR2 YNNKEL (reference sequence). The CDR3 bases are TGTGCCAGCAGCCAAGAAGTGAGGGTAGGCGACGAGCAGTACTTC. Protein sequence: CASSQEVRVGDEQYF.

This chain connects TRBV30 to TRBJ1-6; no reliable D call. Deletions cut 0 bases from V and 11 bases from J, with 17 bases between. Germline lookup yields CDR1 GTSNPN and CDR2 SVGIG (reference sequence). This CDR3 comprises 15 residues. CDR3 protein: CAWSVGGGGIAPLHF. DNA of the CDR3: TGTGCCTGGAGTGTAGGAGGCGGAGGGATTGCACCCCTCCACTTT.

V is TRBV7-2 and J is TRBJ2-3; D perhaps matches TRBD1 (6 bases). This CDR3 spans 13 amino acids. The ends were cut back, 6 bases at V and 5 bases at J, with 12 bases in the middle. Germline values: CDR1 SGHTA, CDR2 FQGNSA. CDR3: CASRSGARDTQYF. DNA for the CDR3: TGTGCCAGCAGATCAGGGGCGAGAGATACGCAGTATTTT.

In this sample, this clonotype turned up a few times. This chain joins TRBV6-5 and TRBJ2-1; D is unclear. The CDR3 length is 11 residues. CDR1 is MNHEY, CDR2 SVGAGI, per germline. V lost 3 bases to trimming and J lost 9 bases, with 6 bases between them. The CDR3 nucleotides read TGTGCCAGCAGTTATATCGGTGAGCAGTTCTTC. This gives the protein CASSYIGEQFF.

This clonotype was seen only once. One end of the junction is discordant with germline, which a read error may explain. This sequence joins TRBV5-1 and TRBJ2-3, with D uncertain. CDR1 is SGHRS, CDR2 YFSETQ, per germline. The length of the CDR3 is 14 residues. The CDR3 sequence is CASSSRPSTDTQYF. For the CDR3, the DNA is TGCGCCAGCAGCTCCCGACCGAGCACAGATACCCAGTATTTT.